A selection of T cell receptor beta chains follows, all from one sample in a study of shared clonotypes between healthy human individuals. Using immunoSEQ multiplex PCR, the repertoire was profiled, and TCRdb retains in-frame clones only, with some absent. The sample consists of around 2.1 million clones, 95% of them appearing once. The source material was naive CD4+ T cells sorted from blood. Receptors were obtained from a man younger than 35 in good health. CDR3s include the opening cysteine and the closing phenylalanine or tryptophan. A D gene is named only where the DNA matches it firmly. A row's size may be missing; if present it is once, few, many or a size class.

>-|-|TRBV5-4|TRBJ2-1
CASSLSQGGGLNNEQFF
TGTGCCAGCAGCTTGTCCCAGGGAGGGGGGTTAAACAATGAGCAGTTCTTC
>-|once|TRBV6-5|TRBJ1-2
CASSYLDRPYGYTF
TGTGCCAGCAGTTACCTCGACAGGCCCTATGGCTACACCTTC
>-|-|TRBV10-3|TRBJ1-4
CAISEAGGATNEKLFF
TGTGCCATCAGTGAGGCAGGAGGAGCAACTAATGAAAAACTGTTTTTT
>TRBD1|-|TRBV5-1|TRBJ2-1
CASSLEGQMYNEQFF
TGCGCCAGCAGCTTGGAGGGACAGATGTACAATGAGCAGTTCTTC
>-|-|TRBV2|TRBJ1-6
CASSEEWAGASLNSPLHF
TGTGCCAGCAGTGAAGAGTGGGCAGGGGCGTCACTTAATTCACCCCTCCACTTT
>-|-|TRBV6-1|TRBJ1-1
CASRREAEAFF
TGTGCCAGCCGAAGGGAGGCTGAAGCTTTCTTT
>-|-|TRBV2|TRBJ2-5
CASGPTQETQYF
TGTGCCAGCGGGCCCACCCAAGAGACCCAGTACTTC
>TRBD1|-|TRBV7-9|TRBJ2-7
CASSSYRGYEQYF
TGTGCCAGCAGCTCTTACAGGGGCTACGAGCAGTACTTC
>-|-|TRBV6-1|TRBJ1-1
CASRQGRNTEAFF
TGTGCCAGCAGACAGGGAAGGAACACTGAAGCTTTCTTT
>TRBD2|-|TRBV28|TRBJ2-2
CASSFIGGSNTGELFF
TGTGCCAGCAGTTTTATCGGGGGGTCGAACACCGGGGAGCTGTTTTTT
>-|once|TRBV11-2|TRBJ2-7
CASSSTGYEQYF
TGTGCCAGCAGCTCGACAGGCTACGAGCAGTACTTC
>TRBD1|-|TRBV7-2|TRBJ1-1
CASSSRDSTEAFF
TGTGCCAGCAGCTCACGGGACAGCACTGAAGCTTTCTTT
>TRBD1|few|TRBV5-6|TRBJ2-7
CASSLGQGALKEYF
TGTGCCAGCAGCTTGGGACAGGGGGCGCTAAAGGAGTACTTC
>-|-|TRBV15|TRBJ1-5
CATSREGDQPQHF
TGTGCCACCAGCAGAGAGGGAGATCAGCCCCAGCATTTT
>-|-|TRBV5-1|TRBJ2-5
CASSLEGRVGETQYF
TGCGCCAGCAGCTTGGAGGGCAGGGTAGGCGAGACCCAGTACTTC
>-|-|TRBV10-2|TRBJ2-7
CASSEGPGRSSYEQYF
TGCGCCAGCAGTGAGGGCCCGGGACGGAGCTCCTACGAGCAGTACTTC
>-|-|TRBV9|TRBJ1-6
CASTPGPYNSPLHF
TGTGCCAGCACCCCGGGTCCCTATAATTCACCCCTCCACTTT
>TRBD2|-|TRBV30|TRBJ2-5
CAWSLKRGGWETQYF
TGTGCCTGGAGTCTCAAGCGGGGGGGCTGGGAGACCCAGTACTTC
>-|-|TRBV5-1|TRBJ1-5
CASSVTGAEGQPQHF
TGCGCCAGCAGCGTGACGGGGGCAGAGGGTCAGCCCCAGCATTTT
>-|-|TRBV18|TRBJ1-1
CASSPQGSDTEAFF
TGTGCCAGCTCACCCCAGGGGAGCGACACTGAAGCTTTCTTT
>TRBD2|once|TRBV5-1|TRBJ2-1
CASSLGMTSGAYNEQFF
TGCGCCAGCAGCTTGGGGATGACTAGCGGGGCCTACAATGAGCAGTTCTTC
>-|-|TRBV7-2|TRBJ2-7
CASSLDWTSSYEQYF
TGTGCCAGCAGCTTAGATTGGACTTCCTCCTACGAGCAGTACTTC
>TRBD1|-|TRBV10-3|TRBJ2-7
CAISDGQGATYEQYF
TGTGCCATCAGTGACGGACAGGGGGCCACCTACGAGCAGTACTTC
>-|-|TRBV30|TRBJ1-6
CAWRGGTYSPLHF
TGTGCCTGGAGGGGGGGGACGTACTCACCCCTCCACTTT
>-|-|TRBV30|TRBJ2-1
CAWSENNEQFF
TGTGCCTGGAGTGAGAACAATGAGCAGTTCTTC
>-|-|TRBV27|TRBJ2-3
CASSLSPSGTDTQYF
TGTGCCAGCAGTTTATCCCCTAGCGGCACAGATACGCAGTATTTT
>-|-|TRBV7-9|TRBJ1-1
CASSKGGWTEAFF
TGTGCCAGCAGTAAGGGGGGTTGGACTGAAGCTTTCTTT
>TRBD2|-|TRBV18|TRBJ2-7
CASSPGLAYEQYF
TGTGCCAGCTCGCCGGGACTAGCCTACGAGCAGTACTTC
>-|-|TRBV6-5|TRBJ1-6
CASSYGGTGNSPLHF
TGTGCCAGCAGTTATGGAGGGACGGGTAATTCACCCCTCCACTTT
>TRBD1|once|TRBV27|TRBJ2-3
CASRLNRGILTDTQYF
TGTGCCAGCAGGCTAAACAGGGGGATCTTGACAGATACGCAGTATTTT
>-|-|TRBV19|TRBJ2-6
CASTSSSGANVLTF
TGTGCCAGTACCTCTAGCAGTGGGGCCAACGTCCTGACTTTC
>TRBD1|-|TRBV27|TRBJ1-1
CASSPSGGNTEAFF
TGTGCCAGCAGTCCGTCAGGGGGGAACACTGAAGCTTTCTTT
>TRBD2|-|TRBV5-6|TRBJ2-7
CASSSGLAGRVSYEQYF
TGTGCCAGCAGTTCCGGACTAGCGGGGAGGGTCTCCTACGAGCAGTACTTC
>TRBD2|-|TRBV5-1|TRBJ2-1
CASSPSKTSGSSYNEQFF
TGCGCCAGCAGCCCCTCCAAGACTAGCGGAAGCTCCTACAATGAGCAGTTCTTC
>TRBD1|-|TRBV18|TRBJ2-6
CASSFTGAGANVLTF
TGTGCCAGCTCTTTTACAGGGGCTGGGGCCAACGTCCTGACTTTC
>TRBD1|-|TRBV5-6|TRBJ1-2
CASRLPGQGGEDYTF
TGTGCCAGCAGACTCCCGGGACAGGGCGGGGAGGACTACACCTTC
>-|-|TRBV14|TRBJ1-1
CASNRGTTEAFF
TGTGCCAGCAATCGGGGGACCACTGAAGCTTTCTTT
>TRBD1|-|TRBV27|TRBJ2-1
CASSPDRASSYNEQFF
TGTGCCAGCAGTCCCGACAGGGCCAGCTCCTACAATGAGCAGTTCTTC
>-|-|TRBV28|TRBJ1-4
CASTPGPGEKLFF
TGTGCCTCAACCCCAGGGCCCGGTGAAAAACTGTTTTTT
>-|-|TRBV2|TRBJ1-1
CASTSRGNTEAFF
TGTGCCAGCACCTCGCGGGGGAACACTGAAGCTTTCTTT
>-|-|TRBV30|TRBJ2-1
CAWRGVPRTQNEQFF
TGTGCCTGGAGGGGGGTTCCAAGGACCCAAAATGAGCAGTTCTTC
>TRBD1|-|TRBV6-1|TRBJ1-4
CASRGDRTHEKLFF
TGTGCCAGCCGGGGGGACAGGACCCATGAAAAACTGTTTTTT
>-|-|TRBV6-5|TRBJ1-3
CASSMGLSGNTIYF
TGTGCCAGCAGCATGGGCCTCTCTGGAAACACCATATATTTT
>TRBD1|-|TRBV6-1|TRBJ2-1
CASSDRDRASSYNEQFF
TGTGCCAGCAGTGACCGGGACAGGGCGAGCTCCTACAATGAGCAGTTCTTC
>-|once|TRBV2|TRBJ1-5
CASSEPVSNQPQHF
TGTGCCAGCAGTGAGCCGGTTAGCAATCAGCCCCAGCATTTT
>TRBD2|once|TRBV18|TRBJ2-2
CASSPLAGGNTGELFF
TGTGCCAGCTCACCCCTAGCGGGGGGGAACACCGGGGAGCTGTTTTTT
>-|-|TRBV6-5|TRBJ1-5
CASSDTSNQPQHF
TGTGCCAGCAGCGACACGAGCAATCAGCCCCAGCATTTT
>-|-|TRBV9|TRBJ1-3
CASSVEEGSNSGNTIYF
TGTGCCAGCAGCGTAGAGGAAGGGAGTAACTCTGGAAACACCATATATTTT
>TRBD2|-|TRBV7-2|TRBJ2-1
CASSSQTLAANEQFF
TGTGCCAGCAGTTCACAAACCCTAGCGGCAAATGAGCAGTTCTTC
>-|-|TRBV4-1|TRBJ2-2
CASSPGPLADTGELFF
TGCGCCAGCAGCCCGGGACCACTCGCTGACACCGGGGAGCTGTTTTTT
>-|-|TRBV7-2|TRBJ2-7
CASSLSGSFYEQYF
TGTGCCAGCAGCTTATCCGGATCCTTTTACGAGCAGTACTTC
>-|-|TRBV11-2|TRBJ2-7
CASSLGGSQLTEQYF
TGTGCCAGCAGCTTAGGAGGCAGCCAGTTAACAGAGCAGTACTTC
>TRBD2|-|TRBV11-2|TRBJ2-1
CASSRRGEGASYNEQFF
TGTGCCAGCAGCCGCCGTGGGGAGGGCGCATCCTACAATGAGCAGTTCTTC
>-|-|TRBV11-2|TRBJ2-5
CASSLGRNQETQYF
TGTGCCAGCAGCTTAGGCAGAAACCAAGAGACCCAGTACTTC
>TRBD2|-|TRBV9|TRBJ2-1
CASSAASRGSGIYNEQFF
TGTGCCAGCAGCGCCGCATCTCGGGGGAGCGGGATATACAATGAGCAGTTCTTC
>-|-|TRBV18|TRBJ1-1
CASSLQGNTEAFF
TGTGCCAGCTCACTACAGGGAAACACTGAAGCTTTCTTT
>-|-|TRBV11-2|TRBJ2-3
CASSPRDTQYF
TGTGCCAGCAGCCCTCGAGATACGCAGTATTTT
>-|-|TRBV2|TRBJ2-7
CASSVMGQIYEQYF
TGTGCCAGCAGTGTAATGGGGCAGATCTACGAGCAGTACTTC
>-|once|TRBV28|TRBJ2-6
CASSSRLWGPRSSGANVLTF
TGTGCCAGCAGTTCTCGCCTTTGGGGGCCTCGAAGCTCTGGGGCCAACGTCCTGACTTTC
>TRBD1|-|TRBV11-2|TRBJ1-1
CASSRRQGSTEAFF
TGTGCCAGCAGCCGTCGACAGGGGAGTACTGAAGCTTTCTTT